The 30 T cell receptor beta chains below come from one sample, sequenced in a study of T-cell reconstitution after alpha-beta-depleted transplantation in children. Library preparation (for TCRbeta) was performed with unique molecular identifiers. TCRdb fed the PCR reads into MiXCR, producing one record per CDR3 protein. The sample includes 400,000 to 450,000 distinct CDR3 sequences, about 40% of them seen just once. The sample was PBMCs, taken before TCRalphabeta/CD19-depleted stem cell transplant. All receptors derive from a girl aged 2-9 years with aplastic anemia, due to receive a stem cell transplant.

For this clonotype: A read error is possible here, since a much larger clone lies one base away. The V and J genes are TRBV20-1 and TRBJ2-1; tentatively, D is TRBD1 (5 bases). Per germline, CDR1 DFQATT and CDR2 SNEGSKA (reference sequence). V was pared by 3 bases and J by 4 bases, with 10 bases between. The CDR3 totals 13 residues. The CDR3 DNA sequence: TGCAGTGCTAGCGCAAGACAGTACAATGAGCAGTTCTTC. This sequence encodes CSASARQYNEQFF.

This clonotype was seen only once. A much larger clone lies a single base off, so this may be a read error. In nucleotides, the CDR3 is TGTGCCAGCAGTTTCGGGACAGGGGCAGAGACCCAGTACTTC. Protein product: CASSFGTGAETQYF. The rearrangement links TRBV12-3 or TRBV12-4 to TRBJ2-5, with 10 bases aligning to TRBD1. The CDR3 consists of 14 residues. V was clipped by 3 bases and J by 4 bases; unmatched bases: 2.

The chain's CDR3 is CAISETSSTYNEQFF. CDR3 DNA sequence: TGTGCCATCAGTGAGACGTCTAGTACCTACAATGAGCAGTTCTTC. The chain employs TRBV10-3 and TRBJ2-1, with unresolved D. The V gene's germline CDR1 is ENHRY and CDR2 SYGVKD. Trimming removed 2 bases from V and 2 bases from J, with 10 bases in between. The CDR3 totals 15 residues.

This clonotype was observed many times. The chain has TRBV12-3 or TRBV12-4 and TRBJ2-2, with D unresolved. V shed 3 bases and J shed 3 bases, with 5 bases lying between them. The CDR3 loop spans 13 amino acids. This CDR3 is CASSFGDTGELFF. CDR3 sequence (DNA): TGTGCCAGCAGTTTTGGGGACACCGGGGAGCTGTTTTTT.

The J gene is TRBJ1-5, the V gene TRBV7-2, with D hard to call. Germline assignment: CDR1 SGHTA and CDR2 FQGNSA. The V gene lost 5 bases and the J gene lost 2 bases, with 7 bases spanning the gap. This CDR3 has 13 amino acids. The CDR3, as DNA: TGTGCCAGCAGCGGCCTCGGCAATCAGCCCCAGCATTTT. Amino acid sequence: CASSGLGNQPQHF.

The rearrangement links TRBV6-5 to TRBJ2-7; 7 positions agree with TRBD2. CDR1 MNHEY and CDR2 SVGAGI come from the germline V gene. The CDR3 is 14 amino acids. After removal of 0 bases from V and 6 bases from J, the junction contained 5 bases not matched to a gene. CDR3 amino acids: CASSYSGGSTEQYF. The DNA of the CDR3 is TGTGCCAGCAGTTACTCCGGGGGGAGTACCGAGCAGTACTTC.

CDR3 in amino acids: CASTSGTSGIKTQYF. The CDR3 DNA is TGTGCCAGTACCTCCGGGACTAGCGGGATAAAGACCCAGTACTTC. The chain uses TRBV19 and TRBJ2-5, with 13 bases aligning to TRBD2. The CDR3 is 15 amino acids. Trimming cost V 7 bases and J 6 bases; bases outside gene matches: 8. Germline V gene sequence: CDR1 LNHDA, CDR2 SQIVND (reference sequence).

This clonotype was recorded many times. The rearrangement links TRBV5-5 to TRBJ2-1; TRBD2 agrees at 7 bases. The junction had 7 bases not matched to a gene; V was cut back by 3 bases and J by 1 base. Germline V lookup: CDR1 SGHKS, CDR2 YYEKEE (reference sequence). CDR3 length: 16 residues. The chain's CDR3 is CASSWGGKGSYNEQFF. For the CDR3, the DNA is TGTGCCAGCAGCTGGGGGGGGAAGGGATCCTACAATGAGCAGTTCTTC.

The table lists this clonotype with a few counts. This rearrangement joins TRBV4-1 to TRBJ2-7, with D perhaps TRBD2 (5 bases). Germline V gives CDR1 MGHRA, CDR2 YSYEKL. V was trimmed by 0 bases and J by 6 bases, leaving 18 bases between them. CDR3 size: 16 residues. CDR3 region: CASSQDPGLLRFEQYF. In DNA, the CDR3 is TGCGCCAGCAGCCAAGATCCAGGACTCCTCCGTTTCGAGCAGTACTTC.

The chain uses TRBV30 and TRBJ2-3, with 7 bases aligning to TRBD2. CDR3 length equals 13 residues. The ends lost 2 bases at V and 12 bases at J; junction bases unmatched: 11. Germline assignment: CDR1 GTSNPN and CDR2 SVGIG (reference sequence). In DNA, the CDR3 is TGTGCCTGGAGTCTCCAGGGAGGGCGGATTCAGTATTTT. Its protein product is CAWSLQGGRIQYF.

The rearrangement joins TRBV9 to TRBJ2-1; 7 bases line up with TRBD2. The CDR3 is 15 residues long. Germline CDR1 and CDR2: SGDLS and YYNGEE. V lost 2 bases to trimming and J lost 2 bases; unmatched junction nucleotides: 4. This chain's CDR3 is CASSVAGAPYNEQFF. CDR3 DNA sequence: TGTGCCAGCAGCGTGGCGGGAGCACCCTACAATGAGCAGTTCTTC.

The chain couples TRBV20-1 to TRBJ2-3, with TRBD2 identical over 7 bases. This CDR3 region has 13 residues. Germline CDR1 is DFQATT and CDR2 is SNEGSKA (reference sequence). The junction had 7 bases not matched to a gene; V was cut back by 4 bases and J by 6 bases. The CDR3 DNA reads TGCAGTGCTAATGCGGGAGATGGCGATACGCAGTATTTT. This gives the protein CSANAGDGDTQYF.

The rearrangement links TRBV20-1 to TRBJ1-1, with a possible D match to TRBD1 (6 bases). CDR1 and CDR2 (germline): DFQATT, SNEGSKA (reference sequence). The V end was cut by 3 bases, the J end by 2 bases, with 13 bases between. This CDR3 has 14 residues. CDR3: CSARGAGRNTEAFF. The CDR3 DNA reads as TGCAGTGCTAGGGGGGCGGGCAGAAACACTGAAGCTTTCTTT.

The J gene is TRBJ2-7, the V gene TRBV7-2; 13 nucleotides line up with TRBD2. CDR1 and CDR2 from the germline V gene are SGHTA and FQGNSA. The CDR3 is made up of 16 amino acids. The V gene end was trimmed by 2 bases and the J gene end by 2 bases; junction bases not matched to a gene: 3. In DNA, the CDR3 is TGTGCCAGCAGCTTAACTAGCGGGGGGGCGACCTACGAGCAGTACTTC. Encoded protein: CASSLTSGGATYEQYF.

The CDR3, as DNA: TGTGCCAGCAGCACAGGGGTTCCCAAAAACATTCAGTACTTC. Amino acids: CASSTGVPKNIQYF. V and J are TRBV5-8 and TRBJ2-4; 7 nucleotides agree with TRBD1. V lost 4 bases, J lost 2 bases, and 3 bases stayed unmatched. The V gene's germline CDR1 is SGHTS and CDR2 YDEGEE. The CDR3 runs to 14 residues.

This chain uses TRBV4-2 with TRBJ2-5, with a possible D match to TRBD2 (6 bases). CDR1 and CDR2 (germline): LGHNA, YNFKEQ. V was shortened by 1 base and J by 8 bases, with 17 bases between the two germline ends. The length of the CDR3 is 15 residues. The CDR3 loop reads CASSQGELRESTQYF. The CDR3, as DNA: TGTGCCAGCAGCCAAGGAGAGCTCCGGGAGTCAACCCAGTACTTC.

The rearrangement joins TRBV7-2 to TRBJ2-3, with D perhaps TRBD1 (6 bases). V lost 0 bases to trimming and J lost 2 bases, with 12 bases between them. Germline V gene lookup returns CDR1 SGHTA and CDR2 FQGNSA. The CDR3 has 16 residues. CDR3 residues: CASSLALDRNTDTQYF. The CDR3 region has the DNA TGTGCCAGCAGCTTAGCCCTTGACAGGAACACAGATACGCAGTATTTT.

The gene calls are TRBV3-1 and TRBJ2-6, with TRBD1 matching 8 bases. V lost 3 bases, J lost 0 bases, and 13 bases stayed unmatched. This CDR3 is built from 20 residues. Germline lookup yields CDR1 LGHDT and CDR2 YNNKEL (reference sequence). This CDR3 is CASSHLLRDRLRSGANVLTF. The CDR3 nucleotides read TGTGCCAGCAGCCATCTACTCCGGGACAGGTTACGCTCTGGGGCCAACGTCCTGACTTTC.

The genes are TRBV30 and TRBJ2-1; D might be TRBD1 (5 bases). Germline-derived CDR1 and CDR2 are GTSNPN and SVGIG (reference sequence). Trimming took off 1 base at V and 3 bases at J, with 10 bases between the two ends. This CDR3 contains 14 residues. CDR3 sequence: CAWSGQNHYNEQFF. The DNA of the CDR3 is TGTGCCTGGAGTGGACAGAACCACTACAATGAGCAGTTCTTC.

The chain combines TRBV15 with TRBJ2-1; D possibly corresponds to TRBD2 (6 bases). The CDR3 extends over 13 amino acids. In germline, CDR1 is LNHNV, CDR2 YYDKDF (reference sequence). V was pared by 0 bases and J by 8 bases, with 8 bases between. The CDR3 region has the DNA TGTGCCACCAGCAGAGATGGGGGGTATGAGCAGTTCTTC. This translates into CATSRDGGYEQFF.

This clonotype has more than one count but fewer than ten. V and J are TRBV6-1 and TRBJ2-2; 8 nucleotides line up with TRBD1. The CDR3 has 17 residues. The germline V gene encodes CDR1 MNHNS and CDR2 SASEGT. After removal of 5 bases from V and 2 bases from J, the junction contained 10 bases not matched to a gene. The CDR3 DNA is TGTGCCAGCAGTAAGGGCAGGGGGCGTGGAAACACCGGGGAGCTGTTTTTT. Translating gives CASSKGRGRGNTGELFF.

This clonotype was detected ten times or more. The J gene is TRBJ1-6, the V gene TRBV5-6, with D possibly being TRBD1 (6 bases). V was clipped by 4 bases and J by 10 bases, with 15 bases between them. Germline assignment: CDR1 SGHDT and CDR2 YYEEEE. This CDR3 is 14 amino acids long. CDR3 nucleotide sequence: TGTGCCAGCAGCATAGGGGGACGAGGGTCACCCCTCCACTTT. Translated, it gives CASSIGGRGSPLHF.

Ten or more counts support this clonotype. CDR3 sequence reads: CASSRADPETQYF. CDR3 DNA sequence: TGTGCCAGCAGCCGAGCGGACCCAGAGACCCAGTACTTC. The chain is built from TRBV7-2 and TRBJ2-5, with D maybe TRBD2 (5 bases). Germline V CDR1 and CDR2: SGHTA, FQGNSA. Deletions cut 5 bases from V and 4 bases from J, with 11 bases between. This CDR3 has 13 amino acids.

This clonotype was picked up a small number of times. CDR3 sequence (DNA): TGTGCCAGCACCAAGGAGGGGAGCGGGAGGAGAGTCGCAGATACGCAGTATTTT. This translates into CASTKEGSGRRVADTQYF. The chain links TRBV6-5 to TRBJ2-3, with 9 positions matching TRBD2. This CDR3 contains 18 residues. From germline, CDR1 is MNHEY and CDR2 SVGAGI. The V and J ends lost 7 bases and 4 bases, in that order; junction bases with no gene match: 18.

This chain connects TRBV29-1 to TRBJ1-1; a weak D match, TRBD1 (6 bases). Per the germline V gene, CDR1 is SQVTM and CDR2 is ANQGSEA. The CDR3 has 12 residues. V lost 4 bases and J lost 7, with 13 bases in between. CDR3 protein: CSVARTDNEAFF. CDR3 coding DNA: TGCAGCGTTGCAAGGACAGATAATGAAGCTTTCTTT.

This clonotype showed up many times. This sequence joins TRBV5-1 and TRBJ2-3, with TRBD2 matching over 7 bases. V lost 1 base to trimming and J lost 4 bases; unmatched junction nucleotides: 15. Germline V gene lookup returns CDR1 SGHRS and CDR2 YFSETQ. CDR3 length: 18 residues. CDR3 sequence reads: CASSLWGGGGSISDTQYF. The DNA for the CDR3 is TGCGCCAGCAGCTTGTGGGGCGGAGGCGGGAGTATCTCAGATACGCAGTATTTT.

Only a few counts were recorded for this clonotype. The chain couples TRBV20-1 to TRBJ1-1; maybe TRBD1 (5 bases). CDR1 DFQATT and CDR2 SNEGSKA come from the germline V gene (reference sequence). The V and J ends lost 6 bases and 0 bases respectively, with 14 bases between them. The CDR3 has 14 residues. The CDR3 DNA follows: TGCAGTGCCAAGGCAGGGCGACTGAACACTGAAGCTTTCTTT. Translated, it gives CSAKAGRLNTEAFF.

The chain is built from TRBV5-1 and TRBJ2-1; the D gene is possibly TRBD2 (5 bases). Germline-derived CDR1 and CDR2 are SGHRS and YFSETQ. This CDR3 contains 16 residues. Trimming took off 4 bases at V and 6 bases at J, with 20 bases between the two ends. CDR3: CASSMVGSGDLNEQFF. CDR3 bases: TGCGCCAGCAGCATGGTGGGGAGCGGCGACCTCAATGAGCAGTTCTTC. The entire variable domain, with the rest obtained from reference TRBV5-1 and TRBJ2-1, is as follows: KAGVTQTPRYLIKTRGQQVTLSCSPISGHRSVSWYQQTPGQGLQFLFEYFSETQRNKGNFPGRFSGRQFSNSRSEMNVSTLELGDSALYLCASSMVGSGDLNEQFFGPGTRLTVL.

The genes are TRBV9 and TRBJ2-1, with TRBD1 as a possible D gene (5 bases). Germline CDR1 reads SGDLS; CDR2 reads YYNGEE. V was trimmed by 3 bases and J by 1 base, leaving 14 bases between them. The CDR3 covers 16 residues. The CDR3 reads CASSARVSMSYNEQFF. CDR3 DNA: TGTGCCAGCAGCGCCAGGGTTTCCATGTCCTACAATGAGCAGTTCTTC.

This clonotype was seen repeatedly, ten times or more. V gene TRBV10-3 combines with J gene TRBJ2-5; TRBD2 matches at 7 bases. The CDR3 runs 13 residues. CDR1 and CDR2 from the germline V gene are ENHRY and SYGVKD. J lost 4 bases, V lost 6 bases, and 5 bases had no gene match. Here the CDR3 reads CAISEGGPETQYF. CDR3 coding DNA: TGTGCCATCAGCGAGGGAGGGCCAGAGACCCAGTACTTC.